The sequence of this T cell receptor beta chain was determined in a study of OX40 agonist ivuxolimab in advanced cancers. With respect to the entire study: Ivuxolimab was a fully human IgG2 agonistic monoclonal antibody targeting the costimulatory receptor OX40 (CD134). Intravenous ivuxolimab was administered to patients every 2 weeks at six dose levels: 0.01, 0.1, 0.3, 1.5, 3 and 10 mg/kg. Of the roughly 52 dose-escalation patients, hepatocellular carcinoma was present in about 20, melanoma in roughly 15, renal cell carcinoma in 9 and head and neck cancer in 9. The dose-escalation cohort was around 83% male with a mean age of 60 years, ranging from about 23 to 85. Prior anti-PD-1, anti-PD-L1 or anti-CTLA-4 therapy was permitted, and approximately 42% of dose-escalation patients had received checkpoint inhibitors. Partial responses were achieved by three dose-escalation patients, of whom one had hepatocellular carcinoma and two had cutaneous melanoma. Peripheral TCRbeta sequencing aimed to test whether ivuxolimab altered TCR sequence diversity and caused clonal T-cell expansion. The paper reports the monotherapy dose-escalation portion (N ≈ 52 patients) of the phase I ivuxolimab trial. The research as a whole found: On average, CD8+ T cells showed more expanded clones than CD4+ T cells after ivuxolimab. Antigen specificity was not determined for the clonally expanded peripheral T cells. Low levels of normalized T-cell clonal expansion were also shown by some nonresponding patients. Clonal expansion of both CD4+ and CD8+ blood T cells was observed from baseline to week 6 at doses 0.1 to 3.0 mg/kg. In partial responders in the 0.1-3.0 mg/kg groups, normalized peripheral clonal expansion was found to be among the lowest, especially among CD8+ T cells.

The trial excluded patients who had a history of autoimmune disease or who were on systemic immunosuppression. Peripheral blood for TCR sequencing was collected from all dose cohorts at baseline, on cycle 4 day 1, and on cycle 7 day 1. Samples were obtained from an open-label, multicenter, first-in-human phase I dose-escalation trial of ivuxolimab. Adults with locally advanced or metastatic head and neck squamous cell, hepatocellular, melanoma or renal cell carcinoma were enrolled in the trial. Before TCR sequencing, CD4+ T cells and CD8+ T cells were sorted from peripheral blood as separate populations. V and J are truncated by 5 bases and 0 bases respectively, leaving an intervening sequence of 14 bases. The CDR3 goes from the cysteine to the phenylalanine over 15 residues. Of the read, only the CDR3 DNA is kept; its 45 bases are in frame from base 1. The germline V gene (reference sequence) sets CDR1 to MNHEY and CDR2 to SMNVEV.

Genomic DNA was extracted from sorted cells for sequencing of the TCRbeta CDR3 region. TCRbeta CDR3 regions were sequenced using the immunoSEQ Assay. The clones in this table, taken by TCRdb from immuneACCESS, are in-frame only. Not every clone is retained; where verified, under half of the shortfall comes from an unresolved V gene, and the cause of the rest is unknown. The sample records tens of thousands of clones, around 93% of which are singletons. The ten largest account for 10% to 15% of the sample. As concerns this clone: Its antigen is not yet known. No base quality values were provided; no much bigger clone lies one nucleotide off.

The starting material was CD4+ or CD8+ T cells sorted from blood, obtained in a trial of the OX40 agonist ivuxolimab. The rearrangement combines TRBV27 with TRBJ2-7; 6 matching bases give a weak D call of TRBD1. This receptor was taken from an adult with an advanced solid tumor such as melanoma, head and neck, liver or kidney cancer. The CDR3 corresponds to CASSRKTGSSYEQYF. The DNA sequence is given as TGTGCCAGCAGTCGAAAAACAGGGTCCTCCTACGAGCAGTACTTC.